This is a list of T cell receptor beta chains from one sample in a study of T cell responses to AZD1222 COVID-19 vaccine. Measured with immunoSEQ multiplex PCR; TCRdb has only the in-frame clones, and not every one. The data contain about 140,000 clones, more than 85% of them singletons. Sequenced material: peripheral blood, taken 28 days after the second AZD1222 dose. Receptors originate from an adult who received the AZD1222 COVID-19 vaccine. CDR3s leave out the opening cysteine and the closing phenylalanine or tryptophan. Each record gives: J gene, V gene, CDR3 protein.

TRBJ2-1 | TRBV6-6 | ASRQRGFSYNEQF
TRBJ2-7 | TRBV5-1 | ASSLVGGSYEQY
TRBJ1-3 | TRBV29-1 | SVEDRVTGGGNTIY
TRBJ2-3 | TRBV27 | ASSSYLRGSGTDTQY
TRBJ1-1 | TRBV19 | ASRARDNTEAF
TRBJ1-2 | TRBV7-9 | ASSLGGDYGYT
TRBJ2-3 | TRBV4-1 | ASSQSLAGSTDTQY
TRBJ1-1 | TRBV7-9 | ASSWEGRGPPVEAF
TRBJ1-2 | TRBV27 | ASSLSGLTNYGYT
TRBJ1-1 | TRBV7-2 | ASSLVGKTLNTEAF
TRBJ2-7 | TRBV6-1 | ASSDPWTSGNYEQY
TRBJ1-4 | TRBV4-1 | ASSQVQSGGHEKLF
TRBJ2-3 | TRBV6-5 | ASRAGGASTDTQY
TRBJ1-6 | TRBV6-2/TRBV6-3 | ASSPPRTVVNSPLH
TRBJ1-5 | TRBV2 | ASRAEANQPQH
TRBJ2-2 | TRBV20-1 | SASSRGSSGELF
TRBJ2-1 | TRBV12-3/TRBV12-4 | ASSFEFGEQF
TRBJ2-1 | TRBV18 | ASSPPGLAAYNEQF
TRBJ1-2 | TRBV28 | ASSLRLNDYT
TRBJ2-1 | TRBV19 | ASSVVRNEQF
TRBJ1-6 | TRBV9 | ASSVEGNYNSPLH
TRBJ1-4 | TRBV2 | ASSSGQGREKLF
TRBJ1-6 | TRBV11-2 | ASSLEERGQGSPLH
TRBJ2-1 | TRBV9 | ASSVGAGTYNEQF
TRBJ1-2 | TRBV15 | ATSGGTGKGYT
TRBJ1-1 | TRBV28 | ASSFQGATTEAF
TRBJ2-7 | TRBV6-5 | ATGEGTEQY
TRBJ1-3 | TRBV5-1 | ASSLEAGPGNTIY
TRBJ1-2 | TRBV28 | ASNQGSLGYT
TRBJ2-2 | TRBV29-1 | ATGQGVGELF
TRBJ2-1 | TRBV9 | ASSVGISGRVGNEQF
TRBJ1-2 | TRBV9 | ASSLRDVVGGYT
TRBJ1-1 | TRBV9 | ASSVTDRGLRTEAF
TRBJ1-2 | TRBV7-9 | ASSPTGGRSNYGYT
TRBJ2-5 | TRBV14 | ASSHRLGLEETQY
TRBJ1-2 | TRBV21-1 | ASSKGGQGNYGYT
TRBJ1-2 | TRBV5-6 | ASSLGPRLSGDGYT
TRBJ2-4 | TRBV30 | AWSVMGDIQY
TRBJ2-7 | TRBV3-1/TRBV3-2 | ASSPGSDSYEQY
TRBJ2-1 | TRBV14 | ASSQEELARRYNEQF
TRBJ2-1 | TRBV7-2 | ASSPNSGPSYEQF
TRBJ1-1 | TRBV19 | ASSRNGGENTEAF
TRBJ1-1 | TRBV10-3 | AIRGTWGGNTEAF
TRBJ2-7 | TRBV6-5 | ASSYSGLAANYEQY
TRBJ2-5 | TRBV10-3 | AISAAVPQETQY
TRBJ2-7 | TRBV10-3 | AISESWRGTGYEQY
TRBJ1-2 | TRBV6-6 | ASSYSEVQPYGYT
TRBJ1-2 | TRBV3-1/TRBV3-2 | ASSQERRGYT
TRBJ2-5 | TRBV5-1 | ASSLVAGGTQY
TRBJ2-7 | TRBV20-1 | SASLGVMYEQY
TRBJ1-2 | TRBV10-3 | AIRRGQGSDYGYT
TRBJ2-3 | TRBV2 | ARSAGGLTDTQY